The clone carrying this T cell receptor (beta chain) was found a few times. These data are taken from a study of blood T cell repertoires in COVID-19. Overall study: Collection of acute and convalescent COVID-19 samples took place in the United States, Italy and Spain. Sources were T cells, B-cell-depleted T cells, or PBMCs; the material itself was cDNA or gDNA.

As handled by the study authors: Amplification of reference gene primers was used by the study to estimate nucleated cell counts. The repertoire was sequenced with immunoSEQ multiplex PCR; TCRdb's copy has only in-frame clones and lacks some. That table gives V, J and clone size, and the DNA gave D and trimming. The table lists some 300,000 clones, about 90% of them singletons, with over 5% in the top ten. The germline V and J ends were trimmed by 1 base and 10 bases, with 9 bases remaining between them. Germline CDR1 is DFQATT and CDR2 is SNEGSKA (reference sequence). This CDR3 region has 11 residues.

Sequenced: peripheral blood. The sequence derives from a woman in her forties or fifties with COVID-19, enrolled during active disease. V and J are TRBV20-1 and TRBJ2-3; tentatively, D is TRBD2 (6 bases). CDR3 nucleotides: TGCAGTGCTAGAGCTGGGAGGCCGCAGTATTTT. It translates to CSARAGRPQYF.